This T cell receptor (beta chain) comes out of a study of blood T cell repertoires in COVID-19. The wider study: Acute-phase and convalescent COVID-19 samples originated in the United States, Italy and Spain. In each case, the material was cDNA or gDNA derived from T cells, B-cell-depleted T cells, or PBMCs.

With 9 bases clipped from V and 7 bases from J, the junction kept 6 bases outside the gene matches. Germline V lookup: CDR1 MNHEY, CDR2 SVGAGI. The CDR3 totals 13 residues. The authors' processing: For nucleated cells, counts were estimated from reference gene primer amplification. TCRdb's copy holds only in-frame clones and misses some; the assay was immunoSEQ multiplex PCR. The V and J calls and clone size are taken from that table; D and trimming were inferred from the DNA. The table records approximately 75,000 clones, around 83% of them present only once. The source material was peripheral blood. The receptor was derived from a woman aged 50 to 65 with acute or convalescent COVID-19. The V gene is TRBV6-5, the J gene TRBJ1-6, with 7 bases matching TRBD1. The CDR3: CASRDSGNSPLHF. The CDR3 DNA reads as TGTGCCAGTCGGGACAGCGGGAATTCACCCCTCCACTTT.